This passage covers 10 T cell receptor beta chains from one sample sequenced in a study of metastatic and nonmetastatic thyroid tumors. MiXCR re-clonotyped the PCR reads for TCRdb. The sample has 43,000 or so clones, less than 5% seen once. Until they underwent thyroid surgery, no patient had received any treatment. Sequencing used blood. These receptors originate from a female donor with papillary thyroid cancer or a benign thyroid nodule (not recorded which). Some clones in this sample may be carry-over from other donors' samples.

By frequency in the sample, this clone is large. This chain joins TRBV6-1 and TRBJ2-3; 10 bases match TRBD1. V lost 3 bases, J lost 0 bases, and 3 bases stayed unmatched. Looked up from germline, CDR1 is MNHNS and CDR2 is SASEGT. This CDR3 contains 16 residues. Here the CDR3 reads CASSDWTGGSTDTQYF. The CDR3 nucleotides are TGTGCCAGCAGTGATTGGACAGGGGGAAGCACAGATACGCAGTATTTT.

This clone was found many times. This chain connects TRBV12-3 or TRBV12-4 to TRBJ1-1; D remains ambiguous. The V end was cut by 2 bases, the J end by 3 bases, with 7 bases between. This CDR3 spans 13 amino acids. CDR3: CASSLQEYTEAFF. The CDR3 DNA sequence: TGTGCCAGCAGTTTACAGGAGTACACTGAAGCTTTCTTT.

There are many counts of this clone. The chain is built from TRBV27 and TRBJ1-5; 8 bases are shared with TRBD1. Trimming cost V 4 bases and J 5 bases; bases outside gene matches: 7. CDR3 length: 15 residues. In germline, CDR1 is MNHEY, CDR2 SMNVEV (reference sequence). CDR3 coding DNA: TGTGCCAGCAGTTCCCTGACAGGGGTCGATCAGCCCCAGCATTTT. This codes for CASSSLTGVDQPQHF.

The rearrangement joins TRBV3-1 to TRBJ1-2; the D gene is possibly TRBD1 (5 bases). The CDR3 is made up of 17 amino acids. Trimming cost V 0 bases and J 3 bases, with 17 bases left between them. Per the germline V gene, CDR1 is LGHDT and CDR2 is YNNKEL (reference sequence). The chain's CDR3 is CASSQDLGQVAYYGYTF. As DNA, the CDR3 is TGTGCCAGCAGCCAAGATCTGGGGCAGGTTGCCTACTATGGCTACACCTTC.

This clone was detected many times. The gene calls are TRBV18 and TRBJ2-7; the D is unclear. The germline V gene has CDR1 KGHSH and CDR2 LQKENI. The CDR3 is 13 amino acids. The germline V and J ends were trimmed by 2 bases and 3 bases, with 8 bases remaining between them. CDR3 in DNA: TGTGCCAGCTCACCAGGTCCAGACTACGAGCAGTACTTC. Amino acid sequence: CASSPGPDYEQYF.

This clone was counted ten times or more. This chain connects TRBV5-4 to TRBJ1-1, with no clear D. From germline, CDR1 is SGHNT and CDR2 YYREEE (reference sequence). There are 12 residues in the CDR3. The V gene lost 4 bases and the J gene lost 6 bases, with 10 bases spanning the gap. The CDR3 DNA follows: TGTGCCAGCAGCCATGATCGGGCTGAAGCTTTCTTT. The encoded protein is CASSHDRAEAFF.

This clone has a count of ten or more. This sequence joins TRBV20-1 and TRBJ1-2, with D hard to call. The CDR3 runs to 16 residues. The V end was cut by 0 bases, the J end by 8 bases, with 22 bases between. Germline V CDR1 and CDR2: DFQATT, SNEGSKA (reference sequence). CDR3 amino acids: CSARDALSQQIEGYTF. DNA for the CDR3: TGCAGTGCTAGAGACGCTCTCTCCCAGCAGATTGAGGGCTACACCTTC.

The chain links TRBV5-6 to TRBJ2-7, with no clear D. Germline loops: CDR1 SGHDT, CDR2 YYEEEE. The germline V and J ends were trimmed by 1 base and 1 base, with 3 bases remaining between them. This CDR3 spans 12 amino acids. CDR3 in DNA: TGTGCCAGCAGCTTGCGATCCTACGAGCAGTACTTC. Protein product: CASSLRSYEQYF. Supplemented by reference TRBV5-6 and TRBJ2-7, the full variable domain reads DAGVTQSPTHLIKTRGQQVTLRCSPKSGHDTVSWYQQALGQGPQFIFQYYEEEERQRGNFPDRFSGHQFPNYSSELNVNALLLGDSALYLCASSLRSYEQYFGPGTRLTVT.

In this sample, this clone is medium-sized (0.01 to 0.1%). The chain joins TRBV12-3 or TRBV12-4 to TRBJ1-2, with 7 nucleotides matching TRBD1. This CDR3 region has 13 residues. V lost 5 bases to trimming and J lost 7 bases; unmatched junction nucleotides: 7. The CDR3 sequence: CASSLQGTGGYTF. The DNA of the CDR3 is TGTGCCAGCAGTCTACAGGGGACGGGTGGCTACACCTTC.

DNA for the CDR3: TGTGCCTGGAGTGGGGATCAGGGGATCGGAAACACCATATATTTT. Its protein product is CAWSGDQGIGNTIYF. The chain links TRBV30 to TRBJ1-3, with a tentative D call TRBD1 (6 bases). The length of the CDR3 is 15 residues. Germline CDR1 is GTSNPN and CDR2 is SVGIG (reference sequence). V was pared by 1 base and J by 4 bases, with 14 bases between.